This T cell receptor (beta chain) is drawn from a study of patients and donors after allogeneic stem cell transplantation. Each CDR3 protein gets one entry after TCRdb re-called the RT-PCR reads with MiXCR. This sample has roughly 880,000 distinct CDR3 sequences, with about a sixth found just once. This CDR3 spans 13 amino acids. CDR1 and CDR2 from the germline V gene are MNHNS and SASEGT. Trimming pared 8 bases from V and 5 bases from J, leaving 12 bases between. The sequence came from a human donor who was either an allogeneic HSCT recipient or a stem cell or donor lymphocyte infusion donor (not recorded which). It is not recorded whose cells these are; they may come from a transplant donor. The chain has TRBV6-1 and TRBJ1-4, with a possible D match to TRBD1 (6 bases). Sequences were obtained from blood, either unsorted or a sorted T cell fraction (not recorded which). CDR3 amino acids: CASERRGNEKLFF. As DNA, the CDR3 is TGTGCCAGCGAGCGCAGGGGAAATGAAAAACTGTTTTTT.